A single sample gave rise to the 16 T cell receptor beta chains below, sequenced in a study of human T cells and chemical hapten exposure. TCRdb itself ran the RACE reads through MiXCR, one entry per CDR3 protein. The table has 100,000 to 120,000 distinct CDR3 sequences, 30% to 35% seen once; the top ten hold about 2.7%. Time point meaning: patch test 3, about 24 weeks after DPC sensitization. Noted treatment: therapeutic diphenylcyclopropenone sensitization with weekly scalp DPC. The sequencing here drew on whole blood, taken in connection with sensitization to the hapten diphenylcyclopropenone (DPC). The receptors derive from a man aged 35 to 55 with alopecia areata. Some clones in this sample may be carry-over from other donors' samples.

The V gene is TRBV29-1, the J gene TRBJ2-5, with TRBD2 as a possible D gene (5 bases). V was pared by 6 bases and J by 1 base, with 9 bases between. This CDR3 is built from 12 residues. CDR1 SQVTM and CDR2 ANQGSEA come from the germline V gene. The CDR3 sequence: CSVRGLQETQYF. Here the CDR3 DNA reads TGCAGCGTCCGTGGACTCCAAGAGACCCAGTACTTC. Drawing the rest from reference TRBV29-1 and TRBJ2-5, the complete variable domain is SAVISQKPSRDICQRGTSLTIQCQVDSQVTMMFWYRQQPGQSLTLIATANQGSEATYESGFVIDKFPISRPNLTFSTLTVSNMSPEDSSIYLCSVRGLQETQYFGPGTRLLVL.

This clonotype has only one observation. The V gene is TRBV21-1, the J gene TRBJ1-1; the listed D gene, TRBD1, was not tested against the DNA. TRBV21-1 is designated a pseudogene. The length of the CDR3 is 18 residues. CDR3 in DNA: TGTGCCAGCACCCCCCGAGCGGCTGGACAACCACCGAACACTGAAGCTTTCTTT. This gives the protein CASTPRAAGQPPNTEAFF.

J is TRBJ2-3 and V is TRBV12-3 or TRBV12-4; no definite D call. Trimming pared 5 bases from V and 2 bases from J, leaving 8 bases between. The CDR3 is 13 residues long. The CDR3 coding sequence is TGTGCCAGCAGTCGACACCCCACAGATACGCAGTATTTT. This codes for CASSRHPTDTQYF.

This clonotype was found a few times. This sequence joins TRBV5-1 and TRBJ2-5, with 7 positions matching TRBD1. This CDR3 has 16 residues. The J segment lost 1 base and the V segment lost 2 bases, leaving 8 bases of the junction unmatched. Germline loops: CDR1 SGHRS, CDR2 YFSETQ. The CDR3 protein is CASSFSDRLGQETQYF. CDR3 coding DNA: TGCGCCAGCAGCTTCTCGGACAGGCTTGGCCAAGAGACCCAGTACTTC.

This clonotype has just a few counts. This chain connects TRBV6-1 to TRBJ2-7; no clear D. Germline-derived CDR1 and CDR2 are MNHNS and SASEGT. This CDR3 is 11 amino acids long. V lost 1 base to trimming and J lost 6 bases, with 4 bases between them. The CDR3: CASSEGREQYF. In nucleotides, the CDR3 is TGTGCCAGCAGTGAAGGACGCGAGCAGTACTTC.

This clonotype has only a few counts. The rearrangement uses TRBV7-9 and TRBJ1-2; 7 bases map to TRBD1. The CDR3 is made up of 13 amino acids. The V gene end was trimmed by 5 bases and the J gene end by 8 bases; junction bases not matched to a gene: 8. Germline CDR1 is SEHNR and CDR2 is FQNEAQ (reference sequence). The CDR3 protein is CASSPDREEGYTF. The CDR3 region has the DNA TGTGCCAGCAGCCCTGACAGGGAAGAAGGCTACACCTTC.

As DNA, the CDR3 is TGTGCCAGCAGTGATCCGGGAGGGGAGTTCTTC. Its protein is CASSDPGGEFF. The chain uses TRBV2 and TRBJ2-1; 8 bases match TRBD2. From germline, CDR1 is SNHLY and CDR2 FYNNEI. CDR3 length: 11 residues. V dropped 3 bases and J dropped 14; count of bases not matched to a gene: 3.

This clonotype was observed a handful of times. This chain links TRBV20-1 with TRBJ2-3; D not certain. The CDR3 covers 15 residues. In germline, CDR1 is DFQATT, CDR2 SNEGSKA (reference sequence). The V gene lost 0 bases and the J gene lost 2 bases, with 12 bases spanning the gap. CDR3 nucleotide sequence: TGCAGTGCTAGAGATTTGAGCGTCGCCACAGATACGCAGTATTTT. This gives the protein CSARDLSVATDTQYF.

The chain recombines TRBV11-1 with TRBJ2-7; D uncertain. Germline CDR1 is SGHAT and CDR2 is FQDESV (reference sequence). The CDR3 runs 13 residues. The ends were cut back, 0 bases at V and 7 bases at J, with 10 bases in the middle. The CDR3, as DNA: TGTGCCAGCAGCTTAGCTTCGGGTCGTGAGCAGTACGTC. Amino acids: CASSLASGREQYV.

This clonotype was detected a few times. V usage is TRBV10-2 and J usage is TRBJ2-7, with 7 nucleotides matching TRBD2. The germline CDR1 and CDR2 sequences are WSHSY and SAAADI. The CDR3 covers 13 residues. The V segment lost 6 bases and the J segment 2 bases; nucleotides outside the gene matches: 4. The CDR3 DNA is TGCGCCAGCAGGACGGGAGGCACCTACGAGCAGTACGTC. The encoded protein is CASRTGGTYEQYV.

This clonotype was counted between two and nine times. This rearrangement joins TRBV7-2 to TRBJ2-7; D perhaps matches TRBD1 (5 bases). V dropped 1 base and J dropped 0 bases, with 10 bases sitting between them. CDR1 SGHTA and CDR2 FQGNSA come from the germline V gene. The length of the CDR3 is 15 residues. CDR3 residues: CASSLVTDSSYEQYF. The CDR3 nucleotides read TGTGCCAGCAGCTTAGTTACAGACAGCTCCTACGAGCAGTACTTC.

The chain is built from TRBV20-1 and TRBJ1-4; D unclear. The V end was cut by 1 base, the J end by 6 bases, with 9 bases between. This CDR3 region has 13 residues. Germline CDR1 is DFQATT and CDR2 is SNEGSKA (reference sequence). The CDR3 DNA is TGCAGTGCTAGAGCCGGGAGGGATGAAAAACTGTTTTTT. This codes for CSARAGRDEKLFF.

The J gene is TRBJ1-1, the V gene TRBV3-1; no firm D call. CDR1 LGHDT and CDR2 YNNKEL come from the germline V gene (reference sequence). This CDR3 contains 17 residues. Trimming shortened V by 1 base and J by 0 bases, and 15 bases separated the two germline ends. The CDR3 loop is CASSQGPARTLNTEAFF. CDR3 DNA: TGTGCCAGCAGCCAAGGGCCGGCCCGGACCTTGAACACTGAAGCTTTCTTT.

The table lists this clonotype with a few counts. The V and J genes are TRBV7-9 and TRBJ1-1; maybe TRBD1 (6 bases). The CDR3 has 12 residues. V gave up 5 bases and J gave up 6 bases, with 10 bases separating them. From germline, CDR1 is SEHNR and CDR2 FQNEAQ (reference sequence). CDR3 sequence (DNA): TGTGCCAGCAGCCAAGGGGGGTCTGAAGCTTTCTTT. This sequence encodes CASSQGGSEAFF. Together with reference TRBV7-9 and TRBJ1-1, the CDR3 gives the full variable domain: DTGVSQNPRHKITKRGQNVTFRCDPISEHNRLYWYRQTLGQGPEFLTYFQNEAQLEKSRLLSDRFSAERPKGSFSTLEIQRTEQGDSAMYLCASSQGGSEAFFGQGTRLTVV.

There are many counts of this clonotype. The rearrangement links TRBV28 to TRBJ1-5; 7 nucleotides match TRBD1. V lost 5 bases and J lost 1; bases outside the gene matches: 2. The CDR3 is 14 amino acids. Germline assignment: CDR1 MDHEN and CDR2 SYDVKM. The CDR3 DNA reads TGTGCCAGCAGTGAGGACAGGAGCAATCAGCCCCAGCATTTT. Its protein is CASSEDRSNQPQHF.

The chain couples TRBV6-2 or TRBV6-3 to TRBJ2-3; TRBD2 matches 9 bases. Germline V gives CDR1 MNHEY, CDR2 SVGEGT. This CDR3 has 16 residues. The V segment lost 2 bases and the J segment 2 bases; nucleotides outside the gene matches: 5. CDR3 loop: CASSYDRTSVTDTQYF. CDR3 coding DNA: TGTGCCAGCAGTTACGACCGGACTAGCGTCACAGATACGCAGTATTTT.